This is a list of T cell receptor beta chains from one sample in a study of cytomegalovirus exposure and HLA in healthy donors. Profiling relied on immunoSEQ multiplex PCR, and the TCRdb table lists in-frame clones only, not all of them. Of about 170,000 clones listed, roughly 79% were seen once; the top ten hold 0.85% to 1%. The specimen was PBMCs. All receptors derive from a woman in her fifties or sixties in good health and CMV-seropositive. Each CDR3 is given with its conserved first and last residue. A D gene is named only where the DNA matches it firmly. The size field is filled for only some rows; it gives once, few, many or a size class.

v_call	clone_size	j_call	d_call	cdr3_nt	cdr3_aa
TRBV9	once	TRBJ2-4	TRBD2	TGTGCCAGCAGCCCAGGTAGCGGGAGGGCCGTAGCCAAAAACATTCAGTACTTC	CASSPGSGRAVAKNIQYF
TRBV29-1	NA	TRBJ2-1	NA	TGCAGCGTCTCTTTGTTTGATGAGCAGTTCTTC	CSVSLFDEQFF
TRBV5-1	NA	TRBJ1-1	NA	TGCGCCAGCAGCTCCCTACAGGTAGGAAGCACTGAAGCTTTCTTT	CASSSLQVGSTEAFF
TRBV5-6	NA	TRBJ2-7	TRBD1	TGTGCCAGCAGCTTGGGCAGGGGGCTGGGGGGGCAGTACTTC	CASSLGRGLGGQYF
TRBV30	NA	TRBJ2-3	TRBD1	TGTGCCTGGAGTGGACAGGGGCTTAGCACAGATACGCAGTATTTT	CAWSGQGLSTDTQYF
TRBV19	few	TRBJ2-5	TRBD1	TGTGCCAGTAGTATAGATCCGGACAGGAAGTACTTC	CASSIDPDRKYF
TRBV28	NA	TRBJ2-7	NA	TGTGCCAGCAGTGAGCCGACCTACGAGCAGTACTTC	CASSEPTYEQYF
TRBV6-6	NA	TRBJ2-1	TRBD1	TGTGCCAGCAAAATGGACAGGGTCAGTGGAAATGAGCAGTTCTTC	CASKMDRVSGNEQFF
TRBV15	NA	TRBJ1-2	TRBD1	TGTGCCACCAGCAGAACACAGGGGGCGAACTATGGCTACACCTTC	CATSRTQGANYGYTF
TRBV5-1	NA	TRBJ2-7	TRBD1	TGCGCCAGCAGCTTGGGGACAGGGGGAATCTACGAGCAGTACTTC	CASSLGTGGIYEQYF
TRBV10-1	NA	TRBJ1-1	NA	TGCGCCAGCAGTTTTACGGACACTGAAGCTTTCTTT	CASSFTDTEAFF
TRBV28	NA	TRBJ2-5	NA	TGTGCCAGCAGCGAACTAGGCGGGCAGTACTTC	CASSELGGQYF
TRBV9	NA	TRBJ2-1	NA	TGTGCCAGCAGCGTTAAAGGGGCGCAGCCCGCTGAGCAGTTCTTC	CASSVKGAQPAEQFF
TRBV28	NA	TRBJ1-5	NA	TGTGCCAGCACCCCCGGGGGATTATCGGTCAATCAGCCCCAGCATTTT	CASTPGGLSVNQPQHF
TRBV15	once	TRBJ1-2	NA	TGCGCCACCAGCACCGGGGAGGACTATGGCTACACCTTC	CATSTGEDYGYTF
TRBV29-1	NA	TRBJ2-7	NA	TGCAGCGTTGGATTAGGGGGCTCCTACGAGCAGTACTTC	CSVGLGGSYEQYF
TRBV5-6	NA	TRBJ2-7	NA	TGTGCCAGCAGCTTGACAGGAGCGTCGAGCTCCTACGAGCAGTACTTC	CASSLTGASSSYEQYF
TRBV4-2	few	TRBJ1-4	TRBD1	TGTGCCAGCAGCCAAGGATCAGGGGGCGCTGTTTTT	CASSQGSGGAVF
TRBV20-1	NA	TRBJ2-5	NA	TGCGGGGCCCATTACGCAGAGACCCAGTACTTC	CGAHYAETQYF
TRBV6-1	NA	TRBJ1-1	NA	TGTGCCAGCAGCCCTTATGGGCAGAAGACTGAAGCTTTCTTT	CASSPYGQKTEAFF
TRBV2	NA	TRBJ2-5	NA	TGTGCCAGCGGAGATAGCGGCCAAGAGACCCAGTACTTC	CASGDSGQETQYF
TRBV7-9	NA	TRBJ2-3	TRBD1	TGTGCCAGCAGCCGGACAGGGGGGGGAGATACGCAGTATTTT	CASSRTGGGDTQYF
TRBV9	NA	TRBJ1-2	NA	NA	CASSVEWGLGSDHTF
TRBV15	NA	TRBJ2-3	TRBD2	TGTGCCACCAGCAGAGAGAGAGCGGGATATAGCACAGATACGCAGTATTTT	CATSRERAGYSTDTQYF
TRBV7-9	NA	TRBJ1-2	TRBD1	TGTGCCAGCAGCCCGGGACAGGGGTTTGGCTACACCTTC	CASSPGQGFGYTF
TRBV29-1	NA	TRBJ1-5	TRBD1	TGCAGCGTAATGACAGGGGACAATCAGCCCCAGCATTTT	CSVMTGDNQPQHF
TRBV27	NA	TRBJ2-2	TRBD1	TGTGCCAGCAGTCAGAGACAGGGTGGGACCGGGGAGCTGTTTTTT	CASSQRQGGTGELFF
TRBV13	NA	TRBJ2-4	NA	TGTGCCAGCAGCGGGGGGGACAAAGAGGGCCTTAGACCATTAGCCAAAAACATTCAGTACTTC	CASSGGDKEGLRPLAKNIQYF
TRBV19	NA	TRBJ2-7	TRBD1	TGTGCCAGTAGTGGGGACAGGAGCTCCTACGAGCAGTACTTC	CASSGDRSSYEQYF
TRBV7-6	few	TRBJ1-5	NA	TGTGCCAGCAGCTTAGTACCCCCCGGCAGCCACTATAGCAATCAGCCCCAGCATTTT	CASSLVPPGSHYSNQPQHF
TRBV7-8	once	TRBJ2-6	NA	TGTGCCAGCAGCTTAGCGCGATGGGCAGGGTGGGGCTCTGGGGCCAACGTCCTGACTTTC	CASSLARWAGWGSGANVLTF
TRBV9	NA	TRBJ1-4	NA	TGTGCCAGCAGCGTAGCCCCCGGGGGTGCGAATGAAAAACTGTTTTTT	CASSVAPGGANEKLFF
TRBV5-4	NA	TRBJ2-7	NA	TGTGCCAGCAGCCTAAGCCCCTACGACGAGCAGTACTTC	CASSLSPYDEQYF
TRBV6-5	NA	TRBJ2-7	NA	TGTGCCAGCAGTCGTACAGGGACCTCCTACGAGCAGTACTTC	CASSRTGTSYEQYF
TRBV12-2	NA	TRBJ1-5	NA	TGTGCAAGTCGCTTAGCGCCGCCAGCCACCAATGAGGATCAGCCCCAGCATTTT	CASRLAPPATNEDQPQHF
TRBV7-9	NA	TRBJ2-7	NA	TGTGCCAGCAGCCGGGGAACGATTTTTTACGAGCAGTACTTC	CASSRGTIFYEQYF
TRBV10-3	NA	TRBJ2-7	NA	TGTGCCATCAGTGAGGGCAGGGGTTCCCCGAAGACCTACGAGCAGTACTTC	CAISEGRGSPKTYEQYF
TRBV6-5	NA	TRBJ1-5	NA	TGTGCCAGCAGTTACGGCAAATTCAATCAGCCCCAGCATTTT	CASSYGKFNQPQHF
TRBV4-2	NA	TRBJ2-1	TRBD2	TGTGCCAGCAGCCAAGATCCCAGCGGGGGGGCCGGTGAGCAGTTCTTC	CASSQDPSGGAGEQFF
TRBV5-4	NA	TRBJ2-2	TRBD1	TGTGCCAGCAGCACAAACAGGGGTCACACCGGGGAGCTGTTTTTT	CASSTNRGHTGELFF